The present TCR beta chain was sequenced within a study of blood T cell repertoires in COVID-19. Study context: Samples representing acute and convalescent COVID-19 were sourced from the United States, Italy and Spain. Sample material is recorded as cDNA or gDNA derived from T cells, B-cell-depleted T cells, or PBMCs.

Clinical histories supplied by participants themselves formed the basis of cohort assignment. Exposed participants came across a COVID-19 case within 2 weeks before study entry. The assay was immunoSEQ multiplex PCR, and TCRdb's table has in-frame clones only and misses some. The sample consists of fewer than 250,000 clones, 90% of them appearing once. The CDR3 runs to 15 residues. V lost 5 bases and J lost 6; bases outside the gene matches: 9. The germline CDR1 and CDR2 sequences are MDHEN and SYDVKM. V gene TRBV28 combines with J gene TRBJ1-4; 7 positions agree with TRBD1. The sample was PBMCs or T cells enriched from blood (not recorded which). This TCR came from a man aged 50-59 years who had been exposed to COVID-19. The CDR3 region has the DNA TGTGCCAGCAGTCCCCGCCAGGGGGTTGATGAAAAACTGTTTTTT. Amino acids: CASSPRQGVDEKLFF.